The 5 T cell receptor beta chains reported below all come from one sample, sequenced in a study of OX40 agonist ivuxolimab in advanced cancers. Profiling relied on immunoSEQ multiplex PCR, and the TCRdb table lists in-frame clones only, not all of them. Seen here are 50,000 to 75,000 clones, roughly 87% observed once, and the top ten hold roughly 3.3%. The input for sequencing was CD4+ or CD8+ T cells sorted from blood, taken in a trial of the OX40 agonist ivuxolimab. These receptors were collected from an adult with an advanced solid tumor such as melanoma, head and neck, liver or kidney cancer.

The chain carries TRBV7-2 and TRBJ2-5; 9 bases line up with TRBD1. Germline-derived CDR1 and CDR2 are SGHTA and FQGNSA. This CDR3 is built from 17 residues. J was trimmed by 2 bases and V by 3 bases; bases with no gene match: 10. Here the CDR3 DNA reads TGTGCCAGCAGCTTGCCGCCGGGACAGGGCATTCAAGAGACCCAGTACTTC. It translates to CASSLPPGQGIQETQYF.

This chain links TRBV28 with TRBJ2-7; D is uncertain. V lost 3 bases and J 5 bases, leaving 8 bases between the germline ends. The CDR3 is 12 amino acids. Looked up from germline, CDR1 is MDHEN and CDR2 is SYDVKM. CDR3 DNA sequence: TGTGCCAGCAGTTTGGTAGTCCACGAGCAGTACTTC. Translating gives CASSLVVHEQYF.

This clone is a singleton in its sample. The chain is built from TRBV7-2 and TRBJ1-1; D is ambiguous. The CDR3 covers 17 residues. V lost 3 bases, J lost 1 base, and 18 bases lay in between. CDR1 SGHTA and CDR2 FQGNSA come from the germline V gene. The CDR3 sequence: CASSFSSGGHQNTEAFF. Here the CDR3 DNA reads TGTGCCAGCAGCTTTAGCTCGGGCGGGCATCAGAACACTGAAGCTTTCTTT.

The chain uses TRBV28 and TRBJ2-5, with 8 bases matching TRBD2. Germline-derived CDR1 and CDR2 are MDHEN and SYDVKM. This CDR3 spans 18 amino acids. Trimming removed 0 bases from V and 3 bases from J; junction bases left unmatched: 12. The CDR3 is CASSLWASGFNGEETQYF. The DNA of the CDR3 is TGTGCCAGCAGTTTATGGGCTAGCGGGTTCAACGGGGAAGAGACCCAGTACTTC.

The chain links TRBV4-3 to TRBJ1-6; D not resolved. The CDR3 length is 14 residues. CDR1 is LGHNA and CDR2 is YSLEER in the germline V gene. Trimming removed 1 base from V and 9 bases from J, with 10 bases in between. CDR3: CASSQGPGISPLHF. The CDR3 region has the DNA TGCGCCAGCAGCCAAGGCCCCGGTATTTCACCCCTCCACTTT.